The entry that follows covers one T cell receptor beta chain sequence. This table comes from immunoSEQ multiplex PCR, and its TCRdb copy is limited to in-frame clones, with some not included. The sample records 150,000 to 180,000 clones, roughly 80% being singletons. Looked up from germline, CDR1 is SGHDT and CDR2 is YYEEEE. This CDR3 region has 13 residues. Trimming removed 6 bases at V and 0 bases at J, with 9 bases between. The data derive from a study of blood T cell repertoires in COVID-19. Study-level background: PBMCs, B-cell-depleted T cells, or T cells were the source of the cDNA or gDNA that made up the material.

The chain recombines TRBV5-6 with TRBJ2-5, with unresolved D. The clonotype was recovered from an older woman with acute or convalescent COVID-19. Sequenced sample: peripheral blood. The CDR3 DNA reads as TGTGCCAGCACACTATACCACCAAGAGACCCAGTACTTC. Translation: CASTLYHQETQYF.